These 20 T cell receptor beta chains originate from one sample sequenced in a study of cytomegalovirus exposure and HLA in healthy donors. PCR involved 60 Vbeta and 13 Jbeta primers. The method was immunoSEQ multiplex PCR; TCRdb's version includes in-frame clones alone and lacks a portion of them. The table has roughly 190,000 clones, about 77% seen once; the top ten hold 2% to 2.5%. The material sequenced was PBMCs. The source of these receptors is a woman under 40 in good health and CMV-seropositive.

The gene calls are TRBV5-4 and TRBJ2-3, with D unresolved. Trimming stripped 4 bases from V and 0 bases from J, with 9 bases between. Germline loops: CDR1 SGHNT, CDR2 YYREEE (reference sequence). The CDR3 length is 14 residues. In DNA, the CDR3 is TGTGCCAGCAGCCTAGACCCTAGCACAGATACGCAGTATTTT. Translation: CASSLDPSTDTQYF. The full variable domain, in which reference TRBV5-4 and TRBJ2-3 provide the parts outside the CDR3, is ETGVTQSPTHLIKTRGQQVTLRCSSQSGHNTVSWYQQALGQGPQFIFQYYREEENGRGNFPPRFSGLQFPNYSSELNVNALELDDSALYLCASSLDPSTDTQYFGPGTRLTVL.

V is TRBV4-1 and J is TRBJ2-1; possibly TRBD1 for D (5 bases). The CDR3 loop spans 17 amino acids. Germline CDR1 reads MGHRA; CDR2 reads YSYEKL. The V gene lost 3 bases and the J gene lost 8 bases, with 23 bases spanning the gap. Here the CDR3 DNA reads TGCGCCAGCAGCCAGCCCTTAATGGGCAGGGATGGCGATGAGCAGTTCTTC. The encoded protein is CASSQPLMGRDGDEQFF.

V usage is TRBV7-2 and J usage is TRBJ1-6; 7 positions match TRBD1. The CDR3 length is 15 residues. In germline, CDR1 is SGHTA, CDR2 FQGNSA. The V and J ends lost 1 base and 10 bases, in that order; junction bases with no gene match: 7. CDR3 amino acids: CASSLGYRGESPLHF. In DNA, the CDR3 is TGTGCCAGCAGCTTAGGATACAGGGGTGAATCACCCCTCCACTTT.

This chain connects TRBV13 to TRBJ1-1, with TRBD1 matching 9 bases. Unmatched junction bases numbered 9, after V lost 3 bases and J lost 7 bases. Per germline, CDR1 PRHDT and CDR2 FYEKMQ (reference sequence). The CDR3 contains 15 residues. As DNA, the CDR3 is TGTGCCAGCAGCTTCGGGATACAGGGGGCCGGTGAAGCTTTCTTT. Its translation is CASSFGIQGAGEAFF.

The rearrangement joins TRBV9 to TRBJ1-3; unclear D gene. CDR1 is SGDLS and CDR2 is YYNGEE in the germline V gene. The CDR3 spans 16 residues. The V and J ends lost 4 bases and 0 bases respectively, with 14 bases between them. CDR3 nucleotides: TGTGCCAGCAGCCCCTCTAGAGGGAGCTCTGGAAACACCATATATTTT. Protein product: CASSPSRGSSGNTIYF.

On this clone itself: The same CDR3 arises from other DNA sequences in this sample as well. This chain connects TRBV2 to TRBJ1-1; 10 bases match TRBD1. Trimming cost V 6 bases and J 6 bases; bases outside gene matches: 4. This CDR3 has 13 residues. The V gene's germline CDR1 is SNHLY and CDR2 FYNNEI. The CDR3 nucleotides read TGTGCCAGCAGCGGGACAGGGGCGTCTGAAGCTTTCTTT. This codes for CASSGTGASEAFF.

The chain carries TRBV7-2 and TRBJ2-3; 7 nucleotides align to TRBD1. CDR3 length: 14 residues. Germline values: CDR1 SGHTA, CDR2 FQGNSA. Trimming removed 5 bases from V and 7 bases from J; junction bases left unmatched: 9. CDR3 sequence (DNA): TGTGCCAGCAGCGACAACAGGGGTGGAAATACGCAGTATTTT. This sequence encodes CASSDNRGGNTQYF. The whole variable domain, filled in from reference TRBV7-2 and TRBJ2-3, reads GAGVSQSPSNKVTEKGKDVELRCDPISGHTALYWYRQSLGQGLEFLIYFQGNSAPDKSGLPSDRFSAERTGGSVSTLTIQRTQQEDSAVYLCASSDNRGGNTQYFGPGTRLTVL.

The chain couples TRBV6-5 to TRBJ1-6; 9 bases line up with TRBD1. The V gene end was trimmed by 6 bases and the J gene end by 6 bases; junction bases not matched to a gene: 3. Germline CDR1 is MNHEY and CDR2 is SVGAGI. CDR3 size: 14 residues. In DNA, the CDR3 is TGTGCCAGCAGCGGACAGGGGCCTAATTCACCCCTCCACTTT. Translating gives CASSGQGPNSPLHF.

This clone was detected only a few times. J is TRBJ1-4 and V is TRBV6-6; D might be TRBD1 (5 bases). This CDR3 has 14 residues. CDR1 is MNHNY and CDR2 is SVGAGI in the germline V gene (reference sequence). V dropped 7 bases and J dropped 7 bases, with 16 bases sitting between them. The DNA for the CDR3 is TGTGCCAGCACCAACCGGGACTTTTTTGAAAAACTGTTTTTT. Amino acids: CASTNRDFFEKLFF.

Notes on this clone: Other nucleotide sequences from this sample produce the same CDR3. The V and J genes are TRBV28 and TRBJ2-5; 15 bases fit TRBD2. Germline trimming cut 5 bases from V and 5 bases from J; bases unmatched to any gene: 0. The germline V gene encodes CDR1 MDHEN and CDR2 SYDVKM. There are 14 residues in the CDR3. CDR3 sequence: CASSGLAGGETQYF. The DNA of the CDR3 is TGTGCCAGCAGTGGACTAGCGGGGGGGGAGACCCAGTACTTC. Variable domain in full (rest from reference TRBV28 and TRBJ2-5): DVKVTQSSRYLVKRTGEKVFLECVQDMDHENMFWYRQDPGLGLRLIYFSYDVKMKEKGDIPEGYSVSREKKERFSLILESASTNQTSMYLCASSGLAGGETQYFGPGTRLLVL.

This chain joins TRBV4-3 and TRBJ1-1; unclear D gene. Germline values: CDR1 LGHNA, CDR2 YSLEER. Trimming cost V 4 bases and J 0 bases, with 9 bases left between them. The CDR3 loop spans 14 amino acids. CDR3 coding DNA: TGCGCCAGCAGCCCGCGAAATTTGAACACTGAAGCTTTCTTT. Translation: CASSPRNLNTEAFF.

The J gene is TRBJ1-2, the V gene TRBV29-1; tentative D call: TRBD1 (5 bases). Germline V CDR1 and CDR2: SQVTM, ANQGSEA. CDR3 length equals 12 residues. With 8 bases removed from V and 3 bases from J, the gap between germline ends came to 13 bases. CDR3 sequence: CSSWTRDYGYTF. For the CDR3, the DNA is TGCAGCTCTTGGACCAGGGACTATGGCTACACCTTC.

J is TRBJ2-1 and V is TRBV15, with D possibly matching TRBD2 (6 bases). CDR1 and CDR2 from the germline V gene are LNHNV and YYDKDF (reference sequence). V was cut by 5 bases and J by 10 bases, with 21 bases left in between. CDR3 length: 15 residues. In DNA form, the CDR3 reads TGTGCCACCAGCTCGACTAGTTGGGGCGGGGAGGAGCAGTTCTTC. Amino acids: CATSSTSWGGEEQFF. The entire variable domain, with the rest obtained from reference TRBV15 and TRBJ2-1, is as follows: DAMVIQNPRYQVTQFGKPVTLSCSQTLNHNVMYWYQQKSSQAPKLLFHYYDKDFNNEADTPDNFQSRRPNTSFCFLDIRSPGLGDTAMYLCATSSTSWGGEEQFFGPGTRLTVL.

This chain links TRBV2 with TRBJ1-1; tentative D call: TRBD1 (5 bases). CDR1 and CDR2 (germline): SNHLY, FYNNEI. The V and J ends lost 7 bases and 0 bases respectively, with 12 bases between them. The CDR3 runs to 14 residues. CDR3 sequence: CASIAGNMNTEAFF. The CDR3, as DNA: TGTGCCAGCATCGCAGGGAACATGAACACTGAAGCTTTCTTT. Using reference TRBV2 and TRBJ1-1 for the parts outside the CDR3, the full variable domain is EPEVTQTPSHQVTQMGQEVILRCVPISNHLYFYWYRQILGQKVEFLVSFYNNEISEKSEIFDDQFSVERPDGSNFTLKIRSTKLEDSAMYFCASIAGNMNTEAFFGQGTRLTVV.

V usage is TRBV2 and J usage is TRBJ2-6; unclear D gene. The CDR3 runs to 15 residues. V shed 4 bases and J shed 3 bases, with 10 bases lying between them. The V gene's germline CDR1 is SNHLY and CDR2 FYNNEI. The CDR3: CASSVDIYGANVLTF. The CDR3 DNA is TGTGCCAGCAGTGTTGACATTTATGGGGCCAACGTCCTGACTTTC.

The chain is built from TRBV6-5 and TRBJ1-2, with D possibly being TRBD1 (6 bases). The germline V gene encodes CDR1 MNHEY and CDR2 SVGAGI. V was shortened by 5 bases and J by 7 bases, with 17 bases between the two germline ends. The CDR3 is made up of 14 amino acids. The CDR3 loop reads CASSKVRGRGGYTF. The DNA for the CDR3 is TGTGCCAGCAGTAAGGTCAGGGGTAGAGGTGGCTACACCTTC.

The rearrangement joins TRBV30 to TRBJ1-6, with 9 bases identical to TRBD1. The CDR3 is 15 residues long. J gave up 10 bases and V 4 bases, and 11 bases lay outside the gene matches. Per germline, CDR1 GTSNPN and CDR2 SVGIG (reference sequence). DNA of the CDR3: TGTGCCTGGACCCCCGGCGGGACAGGGAGATCACCCCTCCACTTT. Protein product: CAWTPGGTGRSPLHF.

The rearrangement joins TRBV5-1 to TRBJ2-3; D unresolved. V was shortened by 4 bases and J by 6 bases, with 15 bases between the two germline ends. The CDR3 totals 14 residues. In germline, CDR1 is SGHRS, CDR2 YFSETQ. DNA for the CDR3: TGCGCCAGCAGCAAACCTGGGCCCTCGGATACGCAGTATTTT. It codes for CASSKPGPSDTQYF.

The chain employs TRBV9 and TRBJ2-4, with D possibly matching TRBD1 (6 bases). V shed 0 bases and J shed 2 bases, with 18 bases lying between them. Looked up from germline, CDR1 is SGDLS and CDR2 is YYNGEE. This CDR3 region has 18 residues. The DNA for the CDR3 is TGTGCCAGCAGCGTAGGACCCGGCAGGGGATCTTCCAAAAACATTCAGTACTTC. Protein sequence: CASSVGPGRGSSKNIQYF.

The CDR3 nucleotides read TGTGCCAGCAGCCCCTGGGCTACTTCCACCGGGGAGCTGTTTTTT. It yields the protein CASSPWATSTGELFF. The V and J genes are TRBV7-7 and TRBJ2-2; D is ambiguous. The germline gives CDR1 SSHAT, CDR2 FNYEAQ (reference sequence). Trimming shortened V by 5 bases and J by 4 bases, and 14 bases separated the two germline ends. The CDR3 contains 15 residues.